The subject of this entry is one TCR beta chain. The antigen remains unidentified. This sample was taken from a study of T cells after yellow fever vaccination. General study results and limits: Subsequent to the booster, the majority of primary-vaccination clones reappeared (around 96% CD4, roughly 90% CD8).

As TCR cDNA was made by 5'RACE template switching, a universal primer site and UMIs were added. TCRdb fed the 5' RACE reads into MiXCR, producing one record per CDR3 protein. Of about 320,000 distinct CDR3 sequences in the sample, over 3.5% were seen once. The source material was PBMCs, sampled 15 days after the yellow fever booster vaccination. This TCR derives from a man between 18 and 29 years old who received the YFV17D yellow fever vaccine.

CDR3: CASSLNGEKLFF. For the CDR3, the DNA is TGTGCCAGCAGTTTAAACGGGGAAAAACTGTTTTTT. The gene calls are TRBV12-3 or TRBV12-4 and TRBJ1-4, with D unclear. The CDR3 loop spans 12 amino acids. Trimming removed 2 bases from V and 8 bases from J, with 6 bases in between.